This T cell receptor (beta chain) was documented in a study of T cell responses to AZD1222 COVID-19 vaccine. Study overall: Pooled samples include second doses given at about 4 or 12 weeks.

This clone appeared once. Its antigen is not identified. Study conclusions and caveats: White British donors predominated, females outnumbered males, and clonal diversity was possibly underestimated. Every sample of the repertoires postdated the peak T cell response.

Method: immunoSEQ multiplex PCR; TCRdb's copy keeps in-frame clones and lacks some. Of 90,000 to 150,000 clones listed, around nine tenths are singletons. The input for sequencing was peripheral blood, taken on day 0 of AZD1222 vaccination. The TCR comes from an adult in good health.

CDR3 region: CASSPAPGSSTDTQYF. DNA for the CDR3: TGCGCCAGCAGCCCCGCCCCAGGTTCTAGCACAGATACGCAGTATTTT. This rearrangement joins TRBV5-1 to TRBJ2-3; D unresolved. Germline V gives CDR1 SGHRS, CDR2 YFSETQ. V lost 4 bases and J lost 0, with 15 bases in between. There are 16 residues in the CDR3. The full variable domain, rest sourced from reference TRBV5-1 and TRBJ2-3, is KAGVTQTPRYLIKTRGQQVTLSCSPISGHRSVSWYQQTPGQGLQFLFEYFSETQRNKGNFPGRFSGRQFSNSRSEMNVSTLELGDSALYLCASSPAPGSSTDTQYFGPGTRLTVL.